This T cell receptor (beta chain) was retrieved from a study of control samples from healthy donors and cancer patients. Generated by immunoSEQ multiplex PCR, the TCRdb table keeps only in-frame clones and is missing some. The sample consists of 150,000 to 180,000 clones, around 95% of them appearing once. Germline V gene lookup returns CDR1 MNHEY and CDR2 SMNVEV (reference sequence). Trimming shortened V by 2 bases and J by 0 bases, and 2 bases separated the two germline ends. There are 13 residues in the CDR3. The sample comprised blood. The clonotype comes from a middle-aged man in good health. The chain carries TRBV27 and TRBJ1-5; D unclear. CDR3 amino acids: CASSLGSNQPQHF. CDR3 sequence (DNA): TGTGCCAGCAGTTTAGGTAGCAATCAGCCCCAGCATTTT.